This T cell receptor (beta chain) was captured in a study of blood T cell repertoires in COVID-19. Background on the study: The United States, Italy and Spain were the sources of the acute and convalescent COVID-19 samples. Sample material is recorded as cDNA or gDNA derived from T cells, B-cell-depleted T cells, or PBMCs.

Authors' methods: For nucleated cells, counts were estimated from reference gene primer amplification. TCRdb keeps only in-frame clones here, not all; method: immunoSEQ multiplex PCR. V, J and clone size are taken as reported in that table, and D and trimming were inferred from the DNA itself. In the table there are around 80,000 clones, over 75% of which are singletons. The CDR3 is 15 amino acids. The V end lost 6 bases, the J end lost 4 bases, and 15 bases lay between the germline ends. The germline V gene encodes CDR1 MNHEY and CDR2 SVGAGI. The chain joins TRBV6-5 to TRBJ2-2; possibly TRBD1 for D (6 bases). The receptor comes from a man aged 80 or over with acute or convalescent COVID-19. The sequenced material came from peripheral blood. The CDR3 loop reads CASSLQGRSTGELFF. The CDR3 DNA follows: TGTGCCAGCAGCTTACAGGGTCGTAGCACCGGGGAGCTGTTTTTT.